This TCR beta chain was identified during a study of T-cell reconstitution after alpha-beta-depleted transplantation in children (dated by TCRdb to about 2016). For the wider study: Using TCR repertoire profiling, the study followed T-cell immune reconstitution in a quantitative way in children after TCRalphabeta/CD19-depleted allogeneic hematopoietic cell transplantation.

At least ten counts were recorded for this clonotype. Its antigen is currently not known. No clone much larger than this one lies a single base away; base qualities are absent. From the cysteine through the phenylalanine, the CDR3 covers 17 amino acids. The retained sequence is limited to the CDR3, 51 bases, with the frame set at the first base. CDR1 SGDLS and CDR2 YYNGEE are derived from the germline V gene. Trimming takes 0 bases from V and 9 bases from J, and the germline ends sit 22 bases apart. The library was generated by PCR. The instrument was an Illumina HiSeq 2500. TCR library preparation used molecular barcoding, with unique molecular identifiers applied to normalize quantification of the TCRbeta repertoire. Starting from the raw public reads, TCRdb applied fastp trimming at Q25, assembled clones with MiXCR and retained in-frame beta chains. For every CDR3 protein sequence, its rows merge into one entry that carries the most common genes and DNA. The sample profile shows approximately 270,000 distinct CDR3 sequences; 9.9% of them were found once. Around 9.1% of the sample lies in the top ten.

The material was PBMCs from the stem cell graft donor, obtained from the stem cell graft. The sequence is built from TRBV9 and TRBJ2-1, with the D gene call left open. This sequence originates from a human donor who donated a stem cell graft to a child with SCID. The nucleotide sequence is TGTGCCAGCAGCGTAGTTGAAGGGATCGGCCTAGGCGGTGAGCAGTTCTTC. This encodes CASSVVEGIGLGGEQFF.